This entry lists 24 T cell receptor beta chains sequenced from one sample in a study of cytomegalovirus exposure and HLA in healthy donors. The PCR employed 60 Vbeta primers together with 13 Jbeta primers. Here immunoSEQ multiplex PCR was the method, and the copy in TCRdb shows in-frame clones only, minus some. The table includes 40,000 or so clones, about 60% detected once. Specimen: PBMCs. The source of these receptors is a human donor in good health.

The rearrangement uses TRBV7-2 and TRBJ2-3; 8 bases align to TRBD2. This CDR3 has 15 amino acids. Germline lookup yields CDR1 SGHTA and CDR2 FQGNSA. Germline trimming cut 11 bases from V and 3 bases from J; bases unmatched to any gene: 13. This CDR3 is CAETGSGDSTDTQYF. CDR3 nucleotides: TGTGCCGAAACGGGTAGCGGGGACTCAACAGATACGCAGTATTTT.

The genes are TRBV23-1 and TRBJ1-2, with 10 bases matching TRBD1. TRBV23-1 is an open reading frame, and its role is uncertain. Losses at the gene ends were 0 bases for V and 8 bases for J; bases not matched to a gene: 18. The CDR3 runs 19 residues. For the CDR3, the DNA is TGCGCCAGCAGTCAATCGGTGGACAGGGGGGCGACAGGGCTCTGGGGCTACACCTTC. Translated: CASSQSVDRGATGLWGYTF.

The chain carries TRBV6-6 and TRBJ2-2; 7 nucleotides align to TRBD1. The V segment lost 3 bases and the J segment 7 bases; nucleotides outside the gene matches: 11. From germline, CDR1 is MNHNY and CDR2 SVGAGI (reference sequence). CDR3 length: 16 residues. The CDR3 bases are TGTGCCAGCAGTTATCAAGGGCAGGGGGTTGGCGGGGAGCTGTTTTTT. Amino acid sequence: CASSYQGQGVGGELFF.

The V and J genes are TRBV10-3 and TRBJ2-1, with 10 bases identical to TRBD2. There are 12 residues in the CDR3. Trimming cost V 5 bases and J 10 bases; bases outside gene matches: 2. Germline CDR1 reads ENHRY; CDR2 reads SYGVKD. The CDR3 nucleotides are TGTGCCATCAGTCAACTAGCGGGGGAGCAGTTCTTC. Translated: CAISQLAGEQFF.

As DNA, the CDR3 is TGCAGCGTTGCTAACCAAGATCGGTACTCGACCCAGTACTTC. It is translated as CSVANQDRYSTQYF. The chain recombines TRBV29-1 with TRBJ2-5; D gene unclear. Trimming took 4 bases from V and 7 from J, leaving 19 bases between them. CDR1 and CDR2 (germline): SQVTM, ANQGSEA. CDR3 size: 14 residues.

This rearrangement joins TRBV7-8 to TRBJ1-6, with 7 nucleotides matching TRBD1. J gave up 8 bases and V 3 bases, and 4 bases lay outside the gene matches. Germline V gene data show CDR1 as SGHVS and CDR2 as FQNEAQ. The CDR3 sequence is 14 residues long. The CDR3 region is CASSFTGVDSPLHF. In DNA, the CDR3 is TGTGCCAGCAGCTTTACAGGGGTCGATTCACCCCTCCACTTT.

V is TRBV5-6 and J is TRBJ2-7; TRBD1 aligns across 10 bases. Germline CDR1 and CDR2: SGHDT and YYEEEE. This CDR3 comprises 15 residues. Unmatched junction bases numbered 8, after V lost 4 bases and J lost 4 bases. Written as DNA, the CDR3 is TGTGCCAGCAGCCCGAGCCGGGACAGGGGATACGAGCAGTACTTC. Its protein is CASSPSRDRGYEQYF. Using reference TRBV5-6 and TRBJ2-7 for the parts outside the CDR3, the full variable domain is DAGVTQSPTHLIKTRGQQVTLRCSPKSGHDTVSWYQQALGQGPQFIFQYYEEEERQRGNFPDRFSGHQFPNYSSELNVNALLLGDSALYLCASSPSRDRGYEQYFGPGTRLTVT.

This clone was seen only a few times. The genes are TRBV7-2 and TRBJ1-2, with a possible D match to TRBD1 (6 bases). Trimming took 1 base from V and 8 from J, leaving 17 bases between them. Germline V gene sequence: CDR1 SGHTA, CDR2 FQGNSA. The CDR3 runs to 15 residues. CDR3 protein: CASSLEVGGPGGYTF. CDR3 coding DNA: TGTGCCAGCAGCTTAGAGGTCGGGGGGCCTGGGGGCTACACCTTC.

The chain carries TRBV4-1 and TRBJ2-1; 7 nucleotides line up with TRBD2. This CDR3 comprises 15 residues. Germline trimming cut 0 bases from V and 8 bases from J; bases unmatched to any gene: 7. CDR1 MGHRA and CDR2 YSYEKL come from the germline V gene. CDR3 amino acids: CASSQDWRLAYEQFF. Written as DNA, the CDR3 is TGCGCCAGCAGCCAAGATTGGAGACTAGCCTATGAGCAGTTCTTC.

The chain combines TRBV14 with TRBJ2-3; 8 positions agree with TRBD2. CDR3 length: 15 amino acids. CDR1 SGHDN and CDR2 FVKESK come from the germline V gene. Unmatched junction bases numbered 4, after V lost 4 bases and J lost 1 base. CDR3 amino acids: CASSRSGAGTDTQYF. The CDR3 DNA reads as TGTGCCAGCAGCCGTAGCGGGGCCGGCACAGATACGCAGTATTTT.

The V call is TRBV9, the J call TRBJ1-1; a possible D gene is TRBD1 (6 bases). V gave up 0 bases and J gave up 4 bases, with 13 bases separating them. The CDR3 has 15 amino acids. Germline values: CDR1 SGDLS, CDR2 YYNGEE. The CDR3 nucleotides read TGTGCCAGCAGCGTAGAGGGGGGGCTTAGCACTGAAGCTTTCTTT. Its translation: CASSVEGGLSTEAFF.

V and J are TRBV4-2 and TRBJ2-7; 11 bases agree with TRBD1. The CDR3 covers 15 residues. In germline, CDR1 is LGHNA, CDR2 YNFKEQ. The trim removed 4 bases at V and 6 bases at J, leaving 8 bases unmatched. CDR3 DNA sequence: TGTGCCAGCAGCCTCCCGGGACAGGGGGGTTCCGAGCAGTACTTC. Amino acids: CASSLPGQGGSEQYF.

The chain has TRBV6-1 and TRBJ1-2; tentatively, D is TRBD1 (5 bases). The germline V gene has CDR1 MNHNS and CDR2 SASEGT. The length of the CDR3 is 15 residues. V was pared by 1 base and J by 0 bases, with 9 bases between. CDR3 residues: CASSEVAGTNYGYTF. The CDR3 bases are TGTGCCAGCAGTGAAGTTGCAGGGACTAACTATGGCTACACCTTC.

This clone was seen only a few times. The chain carries TRBV28 and TRBJ2-7, with 8 bases that match TRBD1. Germline CDR1 is MDHEN and CDR2 is SYDVKM. Trimming at V came to 10 bases and at J to 6 bases, leaving 14 bases not matched to a gene. This CDR3 is 14 amino acids long. The CDR3, as DNA: TGTGCCACTACGTCCCCGGGACAGGTCGTCGAGCAGTACTTC. It is translated as CATTSPGQVVEQYF.

V and J are TRBV27 and TRBJ2-7; 9 bases match TRBD1. The CDR3 runs to 13 residues. Losses at the gene ends were 8 bases for V and 2 bases for J; bases not matched to a gene: 4. The germline V gene has CDR1 MNHEY and CDR2 SMNVEV (reference sequence). The CDR3 spells CASGRDRAYEQYF. CDR3 DNA: TGTGCCAGCGGCCGGGACAGGGCCTACGAGCAGTACTTC.

This clone has just a few counts. The chain's CDR3 is CASSYTYGTGGNGQYF. Here the CDR3 DNA reads TGTGCCAGCAGTTACACCTACGGGACAGGGGGAAACGGGCAGTACTTC. This rearrangement joins TRBV6-6 to TRBJ2-7, with 11 positions matching TRBD1. CDR1 MNHNY and CDR2 SVGAGI come from the germline V gene (reference sequence). This CDR3 is built from 16 residues. V shed 2 bases and J 9 bases; nucleotides not matched to a gene: 12.

The chain joins TRBV4-3 to TRBJ1-6, with 7 bases that match TRBD1. The junction had 10 bases not matched to a gene; V was cut back by 4 bases and J by 10 bases. This CDR3 comprises 15 residues. The V gene's germline CDR1 is LGHNA and CDR2 YSLEER. CDR3 sequence (DNA): TGCGCCAGCAGCCGTCTCCGACAGGGTAAATCACCCCTCCACTTT. As protein: CASSRLRQGKSPLHF.

The chain joins TRBV28 to TRBJ1-6, with 9 bases aligning to TRBD1. Trimming removed 3 bases from V and 7 bases from J; junction bases left unmatched: 22. The CDR3 sequence is 21 residues long. Germline V gives CDR1 MDHEN, CDR2 SYDVKM. CDR3 sequence (DNA): TGTGCCAGCAGTTTCTGGTCGCCGGGACAGGGCATTAGAGGAGACAATTCACCCCTCCACTTT. As protein: CASSFWSPGQGIRGDNSPLHF.

A few counts support this clone. As DNA, the CDR3 is TGTGCCAGCAGAAAATTGGCGACAGCCAACTATGGCTACACCTTC. Amino acid sequence: CASRKLATANYGYTF. The J gene is TRBJ1-2, the V gene TRBV6-4, with TRBD1 as a possible D gene (5 bases). The CDR3 loop spans 15 amino acids. From germline, CDR1 is MRHNA and CDR2 SNTAGT. The V end lost 6 bases, the J end lost 2 bases, and 16 bases lay between the germline ends.

The sample holds one count of this clone. The chain carries TRBV7-2 and TRBJ1-5; 9 bases fit TRBD1. The CDR3 is 16 amino acids. J gave up 4 bases and V 1 base, and 5 bases lay outside the gene matches. Germline lookup yields CDR1 SGHTA and CDR2 FQGNSA. CDR3 sequence: CASSLVGTGNNQPQHF. The CDR3 DNA follows: TGTGCCAGCAGCTTAGTAGGGACAGGGAATAATCAGCCCCAGCATTTT.

This clone was picked up a small number of times. The chain joins TRBV6-1 to TRBJ2-7, with 13 bases lining up with TRBD2. V gave up 4 bases and J gave up 6 bases; unmatched junction bases: 9. Germline V CDR1 and CDR2: MNHNS, SASEGT. This CDR3 spans 16 amino acids. In DNA form, the CDR3 reads TGTGCCAGCAGTGCCCTACTAGCGGGGGGGCTACGCGAGCAGTACTTC. Translation gives CASSALLAGGLREQYF.

This rearrangement joins TRBV6-4 to TRBJ1-6; possibly TRBD1 for D (5 bases). The germline V gene has CDR1 MRHNA and CDR2 SNTAGT. V gave up 7 bases and J gave up 3 bases, with 25 bases separating them. CDR3 length equals 19 residues. This CDR3 is CASKDKTTYPLYYNSPLHF. The CDR3 DNA sequence: TGTGCCAGCAAGGACAAGACCACTTACCCCCTCTACTATAATTCACCCCTCCACTTT.

This sequence joins TRBV7-2 and TRBJ2-7; a weak D match, TRBD1 (6 bases). V lost 4 bases and J 0 bases, leaving 10 bases between the germline ends. The germline gives CDR1 SGHTA, CDR2 FQGNSA. CDR3 length: 14 residues. The CDR3 protein is CASSSDRLSYEQYF. Written as DNA, the CDR3 is TGTGCCAGCAGCTCTGACAGGCTCTCCTACGAGCAGTACTTC.

The chain links TRBV2 to TRBJ2-5, with 12 bases fitting TRBD1. The CDR3 spans 16 residues. Trimming removed 6 bases from V and 5 bases from J; junction bases left unmatched: 10. Germline V gives CDR1 SNHLY, CDR2 FYNNEI. This CDR3 reads CASRRGQGALFETQYF. The DNA for the CDR3 is TGTGCCAGCAGGCGGGGACAGGGGGCGCTTTTTGAGACCCAGTACTTC.